The clone carrying this T cell receptor beta chain was observed a few times. This sample is drawn from a study of T cells after yellow fever vaccination. V lost 4 bases and J lost 5, with 20 bases in between. Germline-derived CDR1 and CDR2 are LGHNA and YSLEER. The CDR3 is made up of 16 amino acids. TCRdb called the 5' RACE reads again in MiXCR, with one record for every CDR3 protein. The table has just over 300,000 distinct CDR3 sequences, around 3.6% seen once. The TCR originated in a man aged 18 to 30 who received the YFV17D yellow fever vaccine. The rearrangement links TRBV4-3 to TRBJ1-2; D perhaps matches TRBD1 (6 bases). Sequenced here: PBMCs, sampled on the day of the yellow fever booster vaccination. This chain's CDR3 is CASSPQTRTAQYGYTF. The CDR3 DNA follows: TGCGCCAGCAGCCCGCAGACAAGGACAGCTCAGTATGGCTACACCTTC.